The clone carrying this T cell receptor beta chain showed up many times. MiXCR re-clonotyped the PCR reads for TCRdb. The sample has fewer than 35,000 clones, 11% seen once. These data are taken from a study of metastatic and nonmetastatic thyroid tumors. Every patient underwent thyroid surgery untreated. The germline V gene has CDR1 SGHRS and CDR2 YFSETQ. The CDR3 totals 13 residues. Trimming cost V 3 bases and J 3 bases, with 10 bases left between them. Sequencing was done on a sample of blood. The receptor's source is a female donor with papillary thyroid cancer or a benign thyroid nodule (not recorded which). Some clones in this sample may be carry-over from other donors' samples. The rearrangement joins TRBV5-1 to TRBJ2-7; D tentatively fits TRBD1 or TRBD2 (5 bases each). The CDR3 region has the DNA TGCGCCAGCAGCTCCGGGACCCACTACGAGCAGTACTTC. Translated, it gives CASSSGTHYEQYF.